This T cell receptor beta chain is drawn from a study of graft-versus-host responses after intestinal transplantation (dated by TCRdb to the early 2020s). Turning to the overall study: The transplants that recipients got were multivisceral, liver-intestinal, or isolated intestinal. Anti-thymocyte globulin induction was given to all recipients, followed by maintenance tacrolimus and steroids for 2 to 3 years. After intestinal transplantation, graft-versus-host and host-versus-graft alloreactive T cell clones were followed in the graft, circulation and bone marrow using bulk TCR-beta CDR3 sequencing. To identify alloreactive clones, pre-transplant mixed lymphocyte reaction products were sequenced and compared with unstimulated pre-transplant donor and recipient T cells. A cohort of about two dozen intestinal transplant recipients, including one retransplant, was enrolled, and a few patients lacking pretransplant specimens were excluded. A peak of at least 4% donor T cells among recipient peripheral blood mononuclear cells was the definition used for donor T cell macrochimerism. Rather than going through the commercial service, samples from a few later patients were sequenced in-house on an Illumina MiSeq and processed with MiXCR.

The receptor library was made with the immunoSEQ multiplex PCR assay. In most patients, genomic DNA was isolated using the Qiagen DNeasy Blood and Tissue Kit and sent frozen to Adaptive Biotechnologies for TCR sequencing. For most patients, genomic DNA was subjected to high-throughput TCR-beta CDR3 sequencing by Adaptive Biotechnologies. On the study's bioinformatics: Adaptive's ImmunoSEQ software supplied the TCR sequencing data for 18 patients, while MiXCR and VDJtools were used to process a few other patients. To correct CD4 versus CD8 sorting errors, any sequence found in both subsets at a frequency ratio below 5:1 was removed. CDR3 nucleotide sequences shared between donor and recipient were removed because the origin of such sequences could not be assigned. Alloreactive clones required at least 2-fold expansion over unstimulated cells and minimum CFSE-low frequency of 0.002% (template counts) or 0.001% (read counts). A clone was considered mappable if detected in the sequenced pre-transplant spleen, lymph node, or MLR CFSE-low populations of the donor or recipient. The cumulative frequency of alloreactive clones was calculated as a percentage of all sequences, weighted by copy number. The table comes from immuneACCESS by way of TCRdb, which keeps in-frame sequences with V and J called. Part of the clones is missing from these tables; in studies checked, under half for an unresolved V gene and the rest for unknown reasons. V and J calls and clone size are copied from that table; D and trimming were computed from the DNA. For this sample the table gives about 86,000 clones, of which about 88% were detected only once. Clones ranked in the top ten supply approximately 0.28% of the sample.

According to the study, the label for this sample's time point signals: cells obtained before transplantation from donor or recipient. CD3+CD4+ and CD3+CD8+ populations were FACS-sorted from unstimulated pre-transplant donor and recipient cells taken from spleen or lymph nodes. CDR1 and CDR2 were assigned from the germline V gene as SNHLY and FYNNEI. Relative to germline, V is missing 3 bases and J is missing 0 bases, with 18 bases of the junction outside any gene match. The CDR3 sequence holds 21 residues, the cysteine and phenylalanine included. This entry keeps only the CDR3 DNA: 63 bases, framed from base 1. This clone was observed a single time. The clone's antigen remains unknown. Per-nucleotide qualities are absent, and no much larger clonotype sits a single base away. The paper's findings and limits, for the study overall: The conclusions were limited by the relatively low number and heterogeneity of the intestinal transplant patients. In patients with donor T cell macrochimerism, the allografts had high GvH to HvG T cell clonal ratios. GvH clones were found in recipient bone marrow, and some of the GvH clones appeared earlier in ileal mucosa or blood, which is consistent with an intestinal mucosal origin. Early after transplant, peak levels of circulating GvH clones were found to be associated with declines in HvG clones.

Recombination connected TRBV2 to TRBJ2-2; 8 junctional bases match TRBD1. The sequencing used unstimulated CD4+ T cells sorted from spleen or lymph node cells, collected before transplant. This TCR came from a human donor who was the organ donor for an intestinal transplant. The CDR3 has the sequence CASSEKGAGGLGPTNTGELFF. The DNA reads TGTGCCAGCAGTGAGAAAGGGGCAGGGGGCTTAGGGCCGACGAACACCGGGGAGCTGTTTTTT.